This TCR beta chain was identified during a study of radiotherapy plus CTLA-4 blockade in lung cancer. Across the study: Disease control was seen in roughly 30% of patients, objective responses in more than 15%.

The germline gives CDR1 KGHSH, CDR2 LQKENI. This CDR3 contains 15 residues. V was shortened by 3 bases and J by 2 bases, with 11 bases between the two germline ends. Clones were sequenced by immunoSEQ multiplex PCR, and TCRdb holds only the in-frame ones, with some missing. The table records 85,000 to 90,000 clones, roughly 86% of them present only once. Overall study results and limits: Blood saw expansion of tumor-derived TCR clones after radiotherapy plus ipilimumab.

A word on this clone: Its antigen is unidentified.

It was focal radiation plus CTLA-4 blockade with ipilimumab that patients with chemo-refractory metastatic non-small-cell lung cancer received. The chain carries TRBV18 and TRBJ2-1; a weak D match, TRBD2 (6 bases). The source is a human donor with non-small cell lung cancer that progressed on radiotherapy plus ipilimumab. Sequences were derived from peripheral blood, sampled from a patient treated with radiotherapy plus ipilimumab. CDR3 protein: CASSPNSGAYNEQFF. The CDR3 nucleotides read TGTGCCAGCTCACCCAACTCGGGAGCCTACAATGAGCAGTTCTTC.